The text below deals with one TCR beta chain. Antigen: not known. This sample was included in a study of T cell responses to AZD1222 COVID-19 vaccine. Across the study: Second-dose timings of about 4 or about 12 weeks were pooled. The study, taken as a whole, reports: CD4 TCRs covered the whole spike, strongest at regions 160-218 and 743-854.

This CDR3 has 14 amino acids. V dropped 1 base and J dropped 5 bases, with 9 bases sitting between them. Germline V gives CDR1 MNHNS, CDR2 SASEGT. Sequenced by immunoSEQ multiplex PCR; TCRdb stores in-frame clones only, minus some. Of 84,000 or so clones listed, nearly 90% are singletons. This material consisted of peripheral blood, taken on day 0 of AZD1222 vaccination. The receptor comes from an adult in good health. J is TRBJ1-5 and V is TRBV6-1; D possibly corresponds to TRBD1 (6 bases). CDR3: CASSEGTEYQPQHF. The CDR3 region has the DNA TGTGCCAGCAGTGAAGGGACAGAATATCAGCCCCAGCATTTT.